A single sample is the source of the 18 T cell receptor beta chains below, sequenced in a study of identical twins. TCRdb redid the calling of the 5' RACE reads with MiXCR, one entry per CDR3 protein. The top ten hold 8% to 9.5% of the sample, which has more than 350,000 distinct CDR3 sequences, around 9% seen once. The sample comprised naive T cells sorted from blood. The receptor source for this set is a woman in her forties or fifties in good health.

This clonotype has ten or more counts. V is TRBV6-5 and J is TRBJ1-2; 8 bases map to TRBD1. CDR3 length: 13 amino acids. The germline CDR1 and CDR2 sequences are MNHEY and SVGAGI. With V trimmed by 6 bases and J by 6 bases, 6 bases remained unmatched. CDR3 sequence reads: CASSLDRVHGYTF. The CDR3 DNA is TGTGCCAGCAGCTTGGACAGGGTGCATGGCTACACCTTC.

This clonotype was seen a handful of times. The V call is TRBV20-1, the J call TRBJ1-1, with D maybe TRBD1 (5 bases). Germline CDR1 is DFQATT and CDR2 is SNEGSKA (reference sequence). This CDR3 comprises 13 residues. Trimming cost V 6 bases and J 0 bases, with 11 bases left between them. The CDR3 spells CSAQTVLNTEAFF. The CDR3 DNA reads as TGCAGTGCGCAGACAGTTTTGAACACTGAAGCTTTCTTT.

This clonotype was seen at least ten times. The chain joins TRBV6-5 to TRBJ1-1; 11 bases fit TRBD1. CDR1 MNHEY and CDR2 SVGAGI come from the germline V gene. V dropped 5 bases and J dropped 5; count of bases not matched to a gene: 4. This CDR3 region has 14 residues. CDR3 bases: TGTGCCAGCAGTCGGACAGGGGGCCGGACTGAAGCTTTCTTT. Amino acids: CASSRTGGRTEAFF.

The chain recombines TRBV5-1 with TRBJ1-4; D unclear. V was trimmed by 5 bases and J by 0 bases, leaving 5 bases between them. The germline V gene has CDR1 SGHRS and CDR2 YFSETQ. The CDR3 runs 13 residues. For the CDR3, the DNA is TGCGCCAGCAGGAGTGCAACTAATGAAAAACTGTTTTTT. The encoded protein is CASRSATNEKLFF.

This clonotype was recorded a few times. This sequence joins TRBV12-3 or TRBV12-4 and TRBJ1-1; no clear D gene. V was clipped by 1 base and J by 7 bases, with 4 bases between them. The CDR3 runs 11 residues. CDR3: CASSLVNEAFF. The CDR3 DNA reads as TGTGCCAGCAGTTTAGTGAATGAAGCTTTCTTT.

This clonotype was counted a single time. This rearrangement joins TRBV4-1 to TRBJ1-6; the D is unclear. CDR1 and CDR2 (germline): MGHRA, YSYEKL. This CDR3 spans 12 amino acids. The ends were cut back, 3 bases at V and 5 bases at J, with 2 bases in the middle. The CDR3 DNA is TGCGCCAGCAGCCATGATAATTCACCCCTCCACTTT. Translated: CASSHDNSPLHF.

In this sample, this clonotype turned up a few times. V and J are TRBV27 and TRBJ2-5; a possible D gene is TRBD2 (6 bases). V lost 5 bases to trimming and J lost 5 bases, with 24 bases between them. The V gene's germline CDR1 is MNHEY and CDR2 SMNVEV (reference sequence). This CDR3 contains 17 residues. CDR3 amino acids: CASSPPGTFTRGETQYF. In DNA form, the CDR3 reads TGTGCCAGCAGTCCACCCGGGACTTTCACTCGAGGGGAGACCCAGTACTTC.

This chain uses TRBV13 with TRBJ2-1; D tentatively reads TRBD1 or TRBD2 (5 bases each). Germline CDR1 is PRHDT and CDR2 is FYEKMQ (reference sequence). This CDR3 is built from 16 residues. The germline V and J ends were trimmed by 2 bases and 13 bases, with 24 bases remaining between them. This chain's CDR3 is CASSLRRLAVKQDQFF. Here the CDR3 DNA reads TGTGCCAGCAGCTTACGGAGGCTAGCCGTAAAACAGGATCAGTTCTTC.

This clonotype was found a few times. V gene TRBV2 combines with J gene TRBJ2-3; 11 bases line up with TRBD2. The J segment lost 4 bases and the V segment lost 5 bases, leaving 8 bases of the junction unmatched. The CDR3 sequence is 16 residues long. The germline gives CDR1 SNHLY, CDR2 FYNNEI. The CDR3, as DNA: TGTGCCAGCAGTCCTGGGACTAGCGGCTCCGCAGATACGCAGTATTTT. It encodes CASSPGTSGSADTQYF. Filled out from reference TRBV2 and TRBJ2-3, the complete variable domain reads EPEVTQTPSHQVTQMGQEVILRCVPISNHLYFYWYRQILGQKVEFLVSFYNNEISEKSEIFDDQFSVERPDGSNFTLKIRSTKLEDSAMYFCASSPGTSGSADTQYFGPGTRLTVL.

The chain joins TRBV12-3 or TRBV12-4 to TRBJ2-2; weak D call: TRBD2 (5 bases). Trimming stripped 7 bases from V and 4 bases from J, with 13 bases between. The CDR3 is 14 amino acids. The CDR3 region has the DNA TGTGCCAGCATCTTGGGTGGGAGCACCGGGGAGCTGTTTTTT. Protein: CASILGGSTGELFF.

The chain couples TRBV3-1 to TRBJ2-4, with D possibly being TRBD1 or TRBD2 (5 bases each). The germline V and J ends were trimmed by 1 base and 9 bases, with 16 bases remaining between them. Germline V gene sequence: CDR1 LGHDT, CDR2 YNNKEL (reference sequence). The CDR3 is made up of 15 amino acids. This CDR3 is CASSQGAGRGGIQYF. For the CDR3, the DNA is TGTGCCAGCAGCCAAGGAGCAGGGAGAGGAGGCATTCAGTACTTC.

This chain connects TRBV5-1 to TRBJ2-1; D is perhaps TRBD2 (6 bases). With 2 bases removed from V and 3 bases from J, the gap between germline ends came to 12 bases. Germline V gene sequence: CDR1 SGHRS, CDR2 YFSETQ. There are 15 residues in the CDR3. The chain's CDR3 is CASSLPGSYYNEQFF. CDR3 in DNA: TGCGCCAGCAGCTTACCCGGGAGTTACTACAATGAGCAGTTCTTC.

This chain connects TRBV5-1 to TRBJ2-5; no firm D call. Germline-derived CDR1 and CDR2 are SGHRS and YFSETQ. V lost 0 bases, J lost 5 bases, and 14 bases lay in between. This CDR3 spans 15 amino acids. CDR3 region: CASSLDLGLQETQYF. CDR3 coding DNA: TGCGCCAGCAGCTTGGATCTCGGCCTTCAGGAGACCCAGTACTTC.

The chain is built from TRBV20-1 and TRBJ2-3, with TRBD2 matching 9 bases. CDR3 length equals 13 residues. Trimming cost V 6 bases and J 7 bases; bases outside gene matches: 8. Germline CDR1 DFQATT, CDR2 SNEGSKA (reference sequence). The DNA of the CDR3 is TGCAGTGCCCGAGCGGGAGGTAGTAATACGCAGTATTTT. It is translated as CSARAGGSNTQYF.

This clonotype was seen at least ten times. V gene TRBV5-1 combines with J gene TRBJ2-2, with D hard to call. The CDR3 runs to 15 residues. Germline lookup yields CDR1 SGHRS and CDR2 YFSETQ. V was pared by 3 bases and J by 0 bases, with 9 bases between. CDR3 in amino acids: CASSSSDTNTGELFF. The CDR3 bases are TGCGCCAGCAGCTCCTCAGACACGAACACCGGGGAGCTGTTTTTT.

This clonotype has at least ten counts. The rearrangement links TRBV7-7 to TRBJ2-1; no clear D. The germline V gene has CDR1 SSHAT and CDR2 FNYEAQ (reference sequence). Trimming left V 5 bases short and J 7 bases short, with 9 bases between. The CDR3 has 12 amino acids. CDR3 region: CASSGIGNEQFF. In DNA, the CDR3 is TGTGCCAGCAGCGGGATAGGGAATGAGCAGTTCTTC.

This clonotype appeared a few times. The chain links TRBV20-1 to TRBJ1-3; D call uncertain. Germline V CDR1 and CDR2: DFQATT, SNEGSKA (reference sequence). V was shortened by 1 base and J by 5 bases, with 6 bases between the two germline ends. This CDR3 region has 12 residues. The CDR3 protein is CSARGGRNTIYF. The CDR3, as DNA: TGCAGTGCTAGAGGGGGTAGAAACACCATATATTTT.

This clonotype has just a few counts. The chain has TRBV7-6 and TRBJ2-7, with 7 bases lining up with TRBD1. The ends lost 0 bases at V and 2 bases at J; junction bases unmatched: 4. This CDR3 spans 15 amino acids. Germline V gene lookup returns CDR1 SGHVS and CDR2 FNYEAQ. CDR3 nucleotide sequence: TGTGCCAGCAGCTTAGCGACAGGGTCGGCCTACGAGCAGTACTTC. It translates to CASSLATGSAYEQYF.